The 24 T cell receptor beta chains below come from one sample, sequenced in a study of OX40 agonist ivuxolimab in advanced cancers. The method was immunoSEQ multiplex PCR; TCRdb's version includes in-frame clones alone and lacks a portion of them. The top ten hold 7.8% of the sample, which has 45,000 to 60,000 clones, around nine tenths seen once. Sequencing used CD4+ or CD8+ T cells sorted from blood, obtained in a trial of the OX40 agonist ivuxolimab. These receptors were taken from an adult with an advanced solid tumor such as melanoma, head and neck, liver or kidney cancer.

This clone was seen a single time. The chain has TRBV2 and TRBJ2-3; unclear D gene. CDR1 is SNHLY and CDR2 is FYNNEI in the germline V gene. There are 14 residues in the CDR3. Trimming stripped 5 bases from V and 0 bases from J, with 9 bases between. CDR3 amino acids: CASSKLTSTDTQYF. The DNA for the CDR3 is TGTGCCAGCAGTAAACTTACTAGCACAGATACGCAGTATTTT. Combining the CDR3 with reference TRBV2 and TRBJ2-3 gives the whole variable domain EPEVTQTPSHQVTQMGQEVILRCVPISNHLYFYWYRQILGQKVEFLVSFYNNEISEKSEIFDDQFSVERPDGSNFTLKIRSTKLEDSAMYFCASSKLTSTDTQYFGPGTRLTVL.

This clone was counted a single time. V gene TRBV27 combines with J gene TRBJ2-3, with 8 bases matching TRBD2. CDR1 and CDR2 (germline): MNHEY, SMNVEV (reference sequence). CDR3 size: 16 residues. Germline trimming cut 2 bases from V and 1 base from J; bases unmatched to any gene: 5. The CDR3 sequence: CASSLLLLAGTDTQYF. Written as DNA, the CDR3 is TGTGCCAGCAGTTTACTCTTACTAGCGGGCACAGATACGCAGTATTTT.

The J gene is TRBJ1-3, the V gene TRBV6-6; 8 bases map to TRBD1. Trimming took 6 bases from V and 5 from J; bases not matched to a gene: 6. There are 14 residues in the CDR3. From germline, CDR1 is MNHNY and CDR2 SVGAGI (reference sequence). CDR3 DNA: TGTGCCAGCAGCACGGACAGGGAGAGAAACACCATATATTTT. Encoded protein: CASSTDRERNTIYF.

The V and J genes are TRBV7-6 and TRBJ2-2; 9 bases map to TRBD1. V was pared by 5 bases and J by 6 bases, with 10 bases of the junction left unmatched. This CDR3 has 16 amino acids. Germline-derived CDR1 and CDR2 are SGHVS and FNYEAQ. The CDR3: CASSHHDRGTAGELFF. Written as DNA, the CDR3 is TGTGCCAGCAGCCATCACGACAGGGGGACGGCCGGGGAGCTGTTTTTT.

This clone turned up a few times. The chain has TRBV14 and TRBJ2-7, with D perhaps assigned TRBD1 or TRBD2 (5 bases each). V was cut by 4 bases and J by 9 bases, with 19 bases left in between. This CDR3 comprises 14 residues. Germline CDR1 SGHDN, CDR2 FVKESK. Here the CDR3 reads CASSPGTAVFRQYF. DNA of the CDR3: TGTGCCAGCAGCCCCGGGACCGCGGTCTTTCGGCAGTACTTC.

This rearrangement joins TRBV18 to TRBJ2-4; 7 nucleotides match TRBD2. Trimming cost V 1 base and J 1 base; bases outside gene matches: 4. The CDR3 runs to 16 residues. Germline V gene lookup returns CDR1 KGHSH and CDR2 LQKENI. The CDR3 nucleotides are TGTGCCAGCTCACCACGGGCGGGAGTGGCCAAAAACATTCAGTACTTC. Its protein product is CASSPRAGVAKNIQYF.

This chain uses TRBV9 with TRBJ2-2, with TRBD2 identical over 9 bases. Germline V lookup: CDR1 SGDLS, CDR2 YYNGEE. CDR3 length equals 16 residues. Unmatched junction bases numbered 10, after V lost 3 bases and J lost 7 bases. This chain's CDR3 is CASSGQVAGVSGELFF. The CDR3 DNA reads TGTGCCAGCAGCGGTCAGGTAGCGGGAGTGAGCGGGGAGCTGTTTTTT.

This chain uses TRBV18 with TRBJ1-5; TRBD1 agrees at 8 bases. There are 16 residues in the CDR3. V shed 3 bases, J shed 2 bases, and the junction held 6 bases outside the gene matches. Per the germline V gene, CDR1 is KGHSH and CDR2 is LQKENI. CDR3 in DNA: TGTGCCAGCTCACCCGACACGGGACAGGGCAATCAGCCCCAGCATTTT. Protein: CASSPDTGQGNQPQHF.

The chain links TRBV11-3 to TRBJ1-1; unclear D gene. The CDR3 extends over 15 amino acids. V dropped 0 bases and J dropped 0 bases, with 8 bases sitting between them. Germline lookup yields CDR1 SGHNT and CDR2 YENEEA. The CDR3 here is CASSLEGGVNTEAFF. DNA of the CDR3: TGTGCCAGCAGCTTAGAGGGTGGAGTGAACACTGAAGCTTTCTTT.

This clone was detected once. The chain recombines TRBV18 with TRBJ2-7; D not resolved. Deletions cut 2 bases from V and 2 bases from J, with 13 bases between. This CDR3 is 15 amino acids long. Germline V lookup: CDR1 KGHSH, CDR2 LQKENI. CDR3 sequence: CASSPSSVGTYEQYF. DNA for the CDR3: TGTGCCAGCTCACCAAGCAGTGTGGGGACCTACGAGCAGTACTTC.

A single count supports this clone. V and J are TRBV2 and TRBJ1-6; 9 bases agree with TRBD1. Per germline, CDR1 SNHLY and CDR2 FYNNEI. V was pared by 10 bases and J by 8 bases, with 9 bases of the junction left unmatched. CDR3 length equals 14 residues. The CDR3 spells CATTGGRGDSPLHF. For the CDR3, the DNA is TGTGCCACAACAGGGGGCCGGGGGGATTCACCCCTCCACTTT.

The chain joins TRBV7-3 to TRBJ2-3; 14 positions agree with TRBD2. Trimming removed 5 bases from V and 10 bases from J; junction bases left unmatched: 20. The CDR3 covers 19 residues. CDR1 is SGHTA and CDR2 is FQGTGA in the germline V gene. This CDR3 reads CASSQQPIAGTSGSNAQYF. CDR3 coding DNA: TGTGCCAGCAGCCAGCAACCAATCGCGGGGACTAGCGGGAGTAATGCGCAGTATTTT.

Only one count was recorded for this clone. The gene calls are TRBV7-2 and TRBJ2-6; unclear D gene. V dropped 2 bases and J dropped 4 bases, with 6 bases sitting between them. This CDR3 is built from 14 residues. CDR1 SGHTA and CDR2 FQGNSA come from the germline V gene. The CDR3 is CASSLNSGANVLTF. The CDR3 DNA reads as TGTGCCAGCAGCTTAAATTCGGGGGCCAACGTCCTGACTTTC.

V and J are TRBV5-1 and TRBJ2-6, with D unclear. This CDR3 contains 17 residues. CDR1 and CDR2 from the germline V gene are SGHRS and YFSETQ. V dropped 2 bases and J dropped 0 bases, with 12 bases sitting between them. CDR3 loop: CASSFGPVSSGANVLTF. The CDR3 DNA reads as TGCGCCAGCAGCTTTGGGCCGGTGTCCTCTGGGGCCAACGTCCTGACTTTC.

The chain has TRBV9 and TRBJ2-2; D not resolved. The length of the CDR3 is 12 residues. The V gene lost 5 bases and the J gene lost 7 bases, with 9 bases spanning the gap. Germline values: CDR1 SGDLS, CDR2 YYNGEE. The DNA of the CDR3 is TGTGCCAGCAGGGCCTTGGGCGGGGAGCTGTTTTTT. Translating it yields CASRALGGELFF.

CDR3 amino acids: CASSSSGSVSTDTQYF. CDR3 DNA sequence: TGTGCCAGCAGTTCAAGTGGGAGTGTCAGCACAGATACGCAGTATTTT. The chain carries TRBV6-7 and TRBJ2-3; TRBD2 is a possible D gene (5 bases). TRBV6-7 counts as an open reading frame of uncertain function. V lost 4 bases, J lost 0 bases, and 14 bases lay in between. There are 16 residues in the CDR3.

The V and J genes are TRBV14 and TRBJ2-7; TRBD1 agrees at 8 bases. This CDR3 is 14 amino acids long. With 5 bases clipped from V and 2 bases from J, the junction kept 5 bases outside the gene matches. In germline, CDR1 is SGHDN, CDR2 FVKESK. The CDR3 spells CASSSQGAAYEQYF. In nucleotides, the CDR3 is TGTGCCAGCAGCTCCCAGGGGGCAGCCTACGAGCAGTACTTC.

V and J are TRBV7-9 and TRBJ2-6; D is possibly TRBD1 or TRBD2 (7 bases each). The germline gives CDR1 SEHNR, CDR2 FQNEAQ (reference sequence). The V end lost 1 base, the J end lost 2 bases, and 18 bases lay between the germline ends. This CDR3 spans 19 amino acids. The CDR3 region is CASSLGLQGGGAGANVLTF. The CDR3 DNA is TGTGCCAGCAGCTTAGGCCTTCAGGGGGGAGGGGCTGGGGCCAACGTCCTGACTTTC.

The chain combines TRBV28 with TRBJ1-3; weak D call: TRBD1 (6 bases). The CDR3 sequence is 15 residues long. Germline V gene data show CDR1 as MDHEN and CDR2 as SYDVKM. In DNA form, the CDR3 reads TGTGTGTCGGGGGACACCCGGGGTGCTGGAAACACCATATATTTT. Amino acid sequence: CVSGDTRGAGNTIYF. Combining the CDR3 with reference TRBV28 and TRBJ1-3 gives the whole variable domain DVKVTQSSRYLVKRTGEKVFLECVQDMDHENMFWYRQDPGLGLRLIYFSYDVKMKEKGDIPEGYSVSREKKERFSLILESASTNQTSMYLCVSGDTRGAGNTIYFGEGSWLTVV.

Only a few counts were recorded for this clone. The J gene is TRBJ2-5, the V gene TRBV10-1; no clear D. This CDR3 region has 13 residues. V lost 4 bases to trimming and J lost 5 bases, with 11 bases between them. Looked up from germline, CDR1 is WNHNN and CDR2 is SYGVQD (reference sequence). The chain's CDR3 is CASSGCFGETQYF. The CDR3 DNA follows: TGCGCCAGCAGTGGGTGCTTTGGGGAGACCCAGTACTTC.

As regards this clone: The identical CDR3 is also encoded by other nucleotide sequences in the sample. The chain carries TRBV7-8 and TRBJ2-7; no reliable D call. The length of the CDR3 is 11 residues. The V end lost 5 bases, the J end lost 1 base, and 3 bases lay between the germline ends. Germline V gene lookup returns CDR1 SGHVS and CDR2 FQNEAQ. CDR3 loop: CASSPSYEQYF. The DNA of the CDR3 is TGTGCCAGCAGCCCTTCCTACGAGCAGTACTTC.

The genes are TRBV19 and TRBJ2-7, with 7 bases fitting TRBD1. This CDR3 has 14 amino acids. J gave up 2 bases and V 5 bases, and 6 bases lay outside the gene matches. The germline gives CDR1 LNHDA, CDR2 SQIVND (reference sequence). The CDR3 spells CASSFRTGTYEQYF. CDR3 nucleotide sequence: TGTGCCAGTAGTTTTAGGACAGGAACCTACGAGCAGTACTTC.

V gene TRBV9 combines with J gene TRBJ2-5; unclear D gene. The germline V and J ends were trimmed by 0 bases and 2 bases, with 11 bases remaining between them. Germline CDR1 is SGDLS and CDR2 is YYNGEE. The CDR3 has 15 residues. CDR3 loop: CASSVEGLDQETQYF. The CDR3 nucleotides read TGTGCCAGCAGCGTAGAAGGGTTAGATCAAGAGACCCAGTACTTC. Based on the CDR3 plus reference TRBV9 and TRBJ2-5, the full variable domain is DSGVTQTPKHLITATGQRVTLRCSPRSGDLSVYWYQQSLDQGLQFLIQYYNGEERAKGNILERFSAQQFPDLHSELNLSSLELGDSALYFCASSVEGLDQETQYFGPGTRLLVL.

The V and J genes are TRBV5-1 and TRBJ2-5; TRBD1 matches at 7 bases. This CDR3 has 15 amino acids. The V segment lost 4 bases and the J segment 5 bases; nucleotides outside the gene matches: 11. Looked up from germline, CDR1 is SGHRS and CDR2 is YFSETQ. This CDR3 reads CASSPDRVGFETQYF. In DNA, the CDR3 is TGCGCCAGCAGCCCCGACAGGGTGGGTTTTGAGACCCAGTACTTC.